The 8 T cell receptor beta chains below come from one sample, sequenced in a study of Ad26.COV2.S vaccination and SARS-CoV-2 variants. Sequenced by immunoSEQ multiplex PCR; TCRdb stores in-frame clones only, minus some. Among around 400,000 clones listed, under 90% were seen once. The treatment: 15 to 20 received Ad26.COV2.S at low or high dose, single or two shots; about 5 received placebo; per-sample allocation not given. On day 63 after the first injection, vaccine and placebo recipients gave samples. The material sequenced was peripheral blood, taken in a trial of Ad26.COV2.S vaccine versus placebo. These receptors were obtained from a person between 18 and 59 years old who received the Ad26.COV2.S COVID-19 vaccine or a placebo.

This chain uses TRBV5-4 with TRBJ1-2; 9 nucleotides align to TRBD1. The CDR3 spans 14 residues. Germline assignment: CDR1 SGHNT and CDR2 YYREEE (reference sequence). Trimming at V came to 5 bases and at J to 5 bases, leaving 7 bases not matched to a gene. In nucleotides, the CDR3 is TGTGCCAGCAGTCCGGGACAGGGAGGGTATGGCTACACCTTC. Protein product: CASSPGQGGYGYTF.

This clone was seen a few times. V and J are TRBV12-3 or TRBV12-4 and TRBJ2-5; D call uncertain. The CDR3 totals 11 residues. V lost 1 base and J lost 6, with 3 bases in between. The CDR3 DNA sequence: TGTGCCAGCAGTTTAGGGAAGACCCAGTACTTC. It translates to CASSLGKTQYF.

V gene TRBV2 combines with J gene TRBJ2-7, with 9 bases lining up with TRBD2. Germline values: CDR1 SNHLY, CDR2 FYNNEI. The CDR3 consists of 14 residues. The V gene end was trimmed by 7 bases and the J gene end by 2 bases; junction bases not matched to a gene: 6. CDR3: CASNVRLAAYEQYF. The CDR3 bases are TGTGCCAGCAACGTTAGACTAGCGGCCTACGAGCAGTACTTC.

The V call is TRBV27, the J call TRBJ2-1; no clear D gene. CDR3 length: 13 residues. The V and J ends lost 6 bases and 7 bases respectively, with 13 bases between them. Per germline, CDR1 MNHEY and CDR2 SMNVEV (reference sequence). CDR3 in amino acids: CASSPILLNEQFF. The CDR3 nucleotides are TGTGCCAGCAGCCCAATACTGCTAAATGAGCAGTTCTTC.

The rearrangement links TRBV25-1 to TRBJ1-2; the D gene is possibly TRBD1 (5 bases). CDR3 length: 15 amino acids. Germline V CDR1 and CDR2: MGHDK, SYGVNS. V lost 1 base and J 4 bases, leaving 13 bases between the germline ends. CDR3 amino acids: CASSEWGDTSYGYTF. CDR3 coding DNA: TGTGCCAGCAGTGAATGGGGGGATACGTCCTATGGCTACACCTTC.

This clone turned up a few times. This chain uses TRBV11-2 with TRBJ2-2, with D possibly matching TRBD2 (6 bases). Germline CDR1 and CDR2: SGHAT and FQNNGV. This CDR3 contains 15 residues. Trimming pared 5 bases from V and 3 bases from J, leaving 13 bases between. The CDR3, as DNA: TGTGCCAGCAGCCCCTCGGGACTTTACACCGGGGAGCTGTTTTTT. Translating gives CASSPSGLYTGELFF. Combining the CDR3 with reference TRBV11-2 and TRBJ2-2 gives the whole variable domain EAGVAQSPRYKIIEKRQSVAFWCNPISGHATLYWYQQILGQGPKLLIQFQNNGVVDDSQLPKDRFSAERLKGVDSTLKIQPAKLEDSAVYLCASSPSGLYTGELFFGEGSRLTVL.

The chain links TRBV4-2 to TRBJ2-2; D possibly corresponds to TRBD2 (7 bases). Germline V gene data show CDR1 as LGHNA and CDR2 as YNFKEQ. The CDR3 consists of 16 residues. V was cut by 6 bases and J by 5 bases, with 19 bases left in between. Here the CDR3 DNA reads TGTGCCAGCAGTCCAAGTACGGGGGGCAAAACCGGGGAGCTGTTTTTT. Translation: CASSPSTGGKTGELFF.

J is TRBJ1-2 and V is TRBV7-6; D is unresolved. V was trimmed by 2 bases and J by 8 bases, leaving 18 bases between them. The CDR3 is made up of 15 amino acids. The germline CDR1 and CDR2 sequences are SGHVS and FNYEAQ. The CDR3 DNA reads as TGTGCCAGCAGCTTAATTCGAGAGAAAGAGAAGGGCTACACCTTC. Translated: CASSLIREKEKGYTF.